This T cell receptor (beta chain) was captured by sequencing in a study of CD4+ T cells in melanoma. Trimming removed 5 bases at V and 3 bases at J, with 17 bases between. The CDR3 covers 15 residues. Germline V gene data show CDR1 as MNHEY and CDR2 as SVGAGI. The protocol was immunoSEQ multiplex PCR, while the TCRdb copy is restricted to in-frame clones and leaves out a portion. The sample contains approximately 47,000 clones, roughly 89% of which appear only once. The origin of this receptor is a human donor with melanoma. The sequenced sample consisted of peripheral blood. The rearrangement uses TRBV6-5 and TRBJ2-7; perhaps D is TRBD1 or TRBD2 (5 bases each). CDR3 in DNA: TGTGCCAGCAGTGCCCCGGGGACGGCTCTCTACGAGCAGTACTTC. Translation gives CASSAPGTALYEQYF.